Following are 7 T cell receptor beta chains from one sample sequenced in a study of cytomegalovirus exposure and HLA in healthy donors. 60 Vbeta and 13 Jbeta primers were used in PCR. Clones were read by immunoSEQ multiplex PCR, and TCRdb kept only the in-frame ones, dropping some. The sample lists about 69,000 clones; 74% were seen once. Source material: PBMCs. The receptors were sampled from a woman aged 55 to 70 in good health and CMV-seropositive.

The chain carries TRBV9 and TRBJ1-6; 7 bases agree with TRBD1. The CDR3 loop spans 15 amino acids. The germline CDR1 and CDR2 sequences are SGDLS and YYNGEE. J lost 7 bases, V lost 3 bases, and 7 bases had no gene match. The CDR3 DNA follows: TGTGCCAGCAGCGCAAGACAGGGATTAAATTCACCCCTCCACTTT. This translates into CASSARQGLNSPLHF.

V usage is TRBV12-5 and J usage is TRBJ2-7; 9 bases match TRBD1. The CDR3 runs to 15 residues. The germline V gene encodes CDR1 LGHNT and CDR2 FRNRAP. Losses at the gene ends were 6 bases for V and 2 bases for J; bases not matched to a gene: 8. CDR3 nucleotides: TGTGCTAGTGGCAAGGGACAGGGAGGGCCCTACGAGCAGTACTTC. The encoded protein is CASGKGQGGPYEQYF. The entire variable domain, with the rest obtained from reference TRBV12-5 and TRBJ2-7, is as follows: DARVTQTPRHKVTEMGQEVTMRCQPILGHNTVFWYRQTMMQGLELLAYFRNRAPLDDSGMPKDRFSAEMPDATLATLKIQPSEPRDSAVYFCASGKGQGGPYEQYFGPGTRLTVT.

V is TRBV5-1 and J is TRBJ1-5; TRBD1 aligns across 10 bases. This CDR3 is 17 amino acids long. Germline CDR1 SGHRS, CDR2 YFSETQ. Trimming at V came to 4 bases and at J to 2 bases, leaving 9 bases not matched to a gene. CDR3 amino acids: CASSPQPGTGGNQPQHF. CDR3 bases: TGCGCCAGCAGCCCTCAACCCGGGACAGGGGGCAATCAGCCCCAGCATTTT.

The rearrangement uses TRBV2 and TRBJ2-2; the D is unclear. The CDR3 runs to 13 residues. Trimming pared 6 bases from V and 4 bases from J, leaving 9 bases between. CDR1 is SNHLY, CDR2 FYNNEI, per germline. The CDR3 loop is CASSAVGTGELFF. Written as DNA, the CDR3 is TGTGCCAGCAGCGCGGTTGGCACCGGGGAGCTGTTTTTT.

In nucleotides, the CDR3 is TGTGCCAGCAGTGAATATTTTTCGGACGGGGGCTACGAGCAGTACTTC. This encodes CASSEYFSDGGYEQYF. The chain recombines TRBV25-1 with TRBJ2-7; D may be TRBD2 (6 bases). The V and J ends lost 0 bases and 3 bases respectively, with 15 bases between them. CDR1 MGHDK and CDR2 SYGVNS come from the germline V gene. CDR3 length: 16 residues.

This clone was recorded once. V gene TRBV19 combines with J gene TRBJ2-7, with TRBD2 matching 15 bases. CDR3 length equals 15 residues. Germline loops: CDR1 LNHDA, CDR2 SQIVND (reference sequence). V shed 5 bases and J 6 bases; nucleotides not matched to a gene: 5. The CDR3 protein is CASSPWTSGRGEQYF. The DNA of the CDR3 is TGTGCCAGTAGTCCGTGGACTAGCGGGAGGGGCGAGCAGTACTTC.

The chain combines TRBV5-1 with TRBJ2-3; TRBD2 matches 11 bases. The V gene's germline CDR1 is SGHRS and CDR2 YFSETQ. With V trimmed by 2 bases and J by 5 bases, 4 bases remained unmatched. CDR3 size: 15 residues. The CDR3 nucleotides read TGCGCCAGCAGCTTACTAGCGGGGGTTCAAGATACGCAGTATTTT. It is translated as CASSLLAGVQDTQYF.